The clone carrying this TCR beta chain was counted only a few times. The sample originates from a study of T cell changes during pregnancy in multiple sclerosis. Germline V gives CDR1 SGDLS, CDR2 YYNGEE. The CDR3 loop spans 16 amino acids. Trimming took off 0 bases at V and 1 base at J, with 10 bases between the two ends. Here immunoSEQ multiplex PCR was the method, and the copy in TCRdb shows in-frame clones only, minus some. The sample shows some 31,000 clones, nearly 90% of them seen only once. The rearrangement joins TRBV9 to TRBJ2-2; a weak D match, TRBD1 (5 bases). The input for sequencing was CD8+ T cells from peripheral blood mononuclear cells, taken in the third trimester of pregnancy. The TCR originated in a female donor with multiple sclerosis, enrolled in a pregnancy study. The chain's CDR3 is CASSVAGQMNTGELFF. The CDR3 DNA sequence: TGTGCCAGCAGCGTAGCAGGACAAATGAACACCGGGGAGCTGTTTTTT.